The 24 T cell receptor beta chains below all came from one sample that was sequenced in a study of T cells after yellow fever vaccination. TCRdb re-called the 5' RACE reads with MiXCR, one entry per CDR3 protein. In the table there are around 530,000 distinct CDR3 sequences, about a sixth of which are singletons. The sample in question was PBMCs, obtained around 5 days after the first yellow fever vaccination. The receptors shown here come from a man between 18 and 29 years old who received the YFV17D yellow fever vaccine.

In this sample, this clonotype turned up many times. The gene calls are TRBV11-1 and TRBJ2-1, with D hard to call. This CDR3 contains 12 residues. The V end lost 2 bases, the J end lost 9 bases, and 8 bases lay between the germline ends. Germline V gives CDR1 SGHAT, CDR2 FQDESV (reference sequence). The chain's CDR3 is CASSLSSVEQFF. CDR3 bases: TGTGCCAGCAGCTTATCTTCAGTTGAGCAGTTCTTC.

V usage is TRBV29-1 and J usage is TRBJ2-3, with D possibly TRBD2 on 10 matching bases. The V end lost 1 base, the J end lost 5 bases, and 25 bases lay between the germline ends. The CDR3 runs to 18 residues. CDR1 SQVTM and CDR2 ANQGSEA come from the germline V gene. For the CDR3, the DNA is TGCAGCGTTGAAGGCTTACAGGGGGCACTAGCGGGAAGAGATACGCAGTATTTT. It encodes CSVEGLQGALAGRDTQYF.

This clonotype was observed a few times. This chain joins TRBV7-2 and TRBJ2-5; possibly TRBD1 for D (7 bases). V lost 2 bases, J lost 4 bases, and 14 bases lay in between. The length of the CDR3 is 15 residues. The germline gives CDR1 SGHTA, CDR2 FQGNSA. CDR3 region: CASSLRGGGVETQYF. As DNA, the CDR3 is TGTGCCAGCAGCTTAAGAGGGGGCGGGGTAGAGACCCAGTACTTC.

The chain uses TRBV11-1 and TRBJ2-1, with D uncertain. Germline V gene data show CDR1 as SGHAT and CDR2 as FQDESV (reference sequence). Deletions cut 0 bases from V and 0 bases from J, with 15 bases between. CDR3 length: 18 amino acids. The CDR3 DNA reads as TGTGCCAGCAGCTTAGCGCGAGAAAGCCGCCGCTCCTACAATGAGCAGTTCTTC. It encodes CASSLARESRRSYNEQFF.

This clonotype was seen only once. This chain links TRBV20-1 with TRBJ2-1; the D is unclear. V lost 0 bases, J lost 0 bases, and 9 bases lay in between. The CDR3 consists of 15 residues. CDR1 DFQATT and CDR2 SNEGSKA come from the germline V gene (reference sequence). The CDR3 region is CSAREPPGSYNEQFF. The DNA for the CDR3 is TGCAGTGCTAGAGAGCCACCGGGCTCCTACAATGAGCAGTTCTTC.

In this sample, this clonotype turned up once. The junction shows a germline mismatch at one end, possibly a read error. This chain connects TRBV7-3 to TRBJ2-3; D might be TRBD1 (6 bases). CDR3 size: 14 residues. Per the germline V gene, CDR1 is SGHTA and CDR2 is FQGTGA. CDR3 in DNA: TGTCCCAGCAGCCGACAGGATCGAGCAGATACGCAGTATTTT. Translated: CPSSRQDRADTQYF.

This clonotype was seen only a few times. The chain combines TRBV27 with TRBJ1-1, with TRBD1 as a possible D gene (6 bases). Germline loops: CDR1 MNHEY, CDR2 SMNVEV (reference sequence). V lost 8 bases to trimming and J lost 5 bases, with 24 bases between them. The CDR3 loop spans 16 amino acids. In nucleotides, the CDR3 is TGTGCCAGCGCTACAGGGTTCCCGACCCGTAGGACTGAAGCTTTCTTT. This gives the protein CASATGFPTRRTEAFF.

The genes are TRBV10-3 and TRBJ2-7, with D tentatively TRBD1 (6 bases). Trimming took off 8 bases at V and 3 bases at J, with 14 bases between the two ends. This CDR3 is 13 amino acids long. The V gene's germline CDR1 is ENHRY and CDR2 SYGVKD. The CDR3 bases are TGTGCCATCTCTGCCGCACAGGGCTACGAGCAGTACTTC. This encodes CAISAAQGYEQYF.

The chain links TRBV2 to TRBJ2-2, with a weak D call TRBD1 (5 bases). V was pared by 6 bases and J by 4 bases, with 18 bases between. The CDR3 has 16 residues. Per germline, CDR1 SNHLY and CDR2 FYNNEI. The CDR3 bases are TGTGCCAGCAGAACCAGACCTCGACAGACCACCGGGGAGCTGTTTTTT. Protein: CASRTRPRQTTGELFF.

The chain uses TRBV9 and TRBJ2-1; D possibly corresponds to TRBD1 (6 bases). CDR3 length: 16 residues. Germline lookup yields CDR1 SGDLS and CDR2 YYNGEE. Deletions cut 2 bases from V and 4 bases from J, with 16 bases between. This chain's CDR3 is CASSVYRESAYNEQFF. The CDR3, as DNA: TGTGCCAGCAGCGTTTACAGGGAGTCTGCGTACAATGAGCAGTTCTTC. The full variable domain, rest sourced from reference TRBV9 and TRBJ2-1, is DSGVTQTPKHLITATGQRVTLRCSPRSGDLSVYWYQQSLDQGLQFLIQYYNGEERAKGNILERFSAQQFPDLHSELNLSSLELGDSALYFCASSVYRESAYNEQFFGPGTRLTVL.

V usage is TRBV7-3 and J usage is TRBJ2-3, with 8 nucleotides matching TRBD2. Per germline, CDR1 SGHTA and CDR2 FQGTGA. J lost 5 bases, V lost 6 bases, and 10 bases had no gene match. There are 15 residues in the CDR3. The CDR3 bases are TGTGCCAGCAGTCGGTACGGGGGGGCTGGAGATACGCAGTATTTT. It encodes CASSRYGGAGDTQYF.

The sample holds a few counts of this clonotype. V usage is TRBV4-3 and J usage is TRBJ2-3, with 8 nucleotides matching TRBD1. V lost 0 bases, J lost 4 bases, and 6 bases stayed unmatched. The CDR3 totals 16 residues. The germline CDR1 and CDR2 sequences are LGHNA and YSLEER. The CDR3 region has the DNA TGCGCCAGCAGCCAAGACAGGGGGCGCCGCTCAGATACGCAGTATTTT. Amino acids: CASSQDRGRRSDTQYF.

The chain has TRBV29-1 and TRBJ2-1; TRBD1 matches 8 bases. V shed 4 bases and J 6 bases; nucleotides not matched to a gene: 5. The CDR3 length is 13 residues. CDR1 and CDR2 (germline): SQVTM, ANQGSEA. As DNA, the CDR3 is TGCAGCGTTGGGCAGGGGGCAGGCAATGAGCAGTTCTTC. It specifies CSVGQGAGNEQFF.

The rearrangement joins TRBV6-1 to TRBJ2-1; D might be TRBD1 (6 bases). This CDR3 contains 14 residues. The V end lost 6 bases, the J end lost 7 bases, and 16 bases lay between the germline ends. The V gene's germline CDR1 is MNHNS and CDR2 SASEGT. CDR3 loop: CASRPLAGVNEQFF. Written as DNA, the CDR3 is TGTGCCAGCAGACCCCTCGCAGGGGTGAATGAGCAGTTCTTC.

This clonotype was seen a few times. V usage is TRBV27 and J usage is TRBJ1-1; D is unclear. V was cut by 6 bases and J by 9 bases, with 11 bases left in between. This CDR3 has 11 amino acids. The germline V gene encodes CDR1 MNHEY and CDR2 SMNVEV (reference sequence). The CDR3 reads CASRSGVKAFF. The CDR3 nucleotides are TGTGCCAGCAGAAGCGGTGTCAAAGCTTTCTTT.

A few counts support this clonotype. The chain couples TRBV7-6 to TRBJ1-6; D unresolved. Germline V gene lookup returns CDR1 SGHVS and CDR2 FNYEAQ. There are 15 residues in the CDR3. V was clipped by 5 bases and J by 5 bases, with 13 bases between them. The CDR3 coding sequence is TGTGCCAGCAGCCCACTCCCGGGAAATAATTCACCCCTCCACTTT. Amino acids: CASSPLPGNNSPLHF.

This chain links TRBV4-3 with TRBJ2-6, with 8 nucleotides matching TRBD1. V shed 4 bases, J shed 0 bases, and the junction held 8 bases outside the gene matches. CDR1 is LGHNA, CDR2 YSLEER, per germline. The length of the CDR3 is 18 residues. DNA for the CDR3: TGCGCCAGCAGCCCAAGGACAGGGTTACCCTCTGGGGCCAACGTCCTGACTTTC. It encodes CASSPRTGLPSGANVLTF.

The gene calls are TRBV7-6 and TRBJ2-4; D ambiguous. Trimming pared 5 bases from V and 0 bases from J, leaving 8 bases between. CDR1 and CDR2 (germline): SGHVS, FNYEAQ. The CDR3 loop spans 14 amino acids. CDR3 loop: CASSPTIAKNIQYF. CDR3 in DNA: TGTGCCAGCAGCCCGACCATAGCCAAAAACATTCAGTACTTC.

The sample holds many counts of this clonotype. The J gene is TRBJ1-2, the V gene TRBV30; no clear D. Germline lookup yields CDR1 GTSNPN and CDR2 SVGIG (reference sequence). The CDR3 consists of 12 residues. V lost 3 bases and J lost 4, with 9 bases in between. The CDR3 sequence: CAWSQVLYGYTF. The CDR3 nucleotides read TGTGCCTGGAGCCAAGTTCTCTATGGCTACACCTTC.

The V and J genes are TRBV7-3 and TRBJ2-1; 15 bases are shared with TRBD2. Trimming cost V 4 bases and J 7 bases; bases outside gene matches: 5. The CDR3 runs 16 residues. Per the germline V gene, CDR1 is SGHTA and CDR2 is FQGTGA. In DNA, the CDR3 is TGTGCCAGCAGCTCGTCCGGGACTAGCGGGGGGAATGAGCAGTTCTTC. Translating gives CASSSSGTSGGNEQFF.

This clonotype was observed many times. The chain is built from TRBV12-3 or TRBV12-4 and TRBJ2-5, with a tentative D call TRBD2 (5 bases). The CDR3 has 14 residues. The V end lost 2 bases, the J end lost 2 bases, and 9 bases lay between the germline ends. The CDR3 bases are TGTGCCAGCAGTTTACGGGATAGACAAGAGACCCAGTACTTC. Residues: CASSLRDRQETQYF.

The chain uses TRBV6-5 and TRBJ2-6; D might be TRBD1 or TRBD2, each matching 6 bases. CDR1 and CDR2 from the germline V gene are MNHEY and SVGAGI. V lost 2 bases, J lost 0 bases, and 11 bases lay in between. The CDR3 extends over 17 amino acids. The CDR3 DNA reads TGTGCCAGCAGTTACGGGGGGCACCCCTCTGGGGCCAACGTCCTGACTTTC. This encodes CASSYGGHPSGANVLTF.

The V call is TRBV12-3 or TRBV12-4, the J call TRBJ2-7; TRBD1 matches 11 bases. Germline trimming cut 6 bases from V and 6 bases from J; bases unmatched to any gene: 4. The CDR3 totals 13 residues. For the CDR3, the DNA is TGTGCCAGCAGCCCCGGGACAGGGGGCGAGCAGTACGTC. This codes for CASSPGTGGEQYV.

This clonotype was seen a handful of times. The CDR3 bases are TGCAGTGCTTCAGGGAAGTTTTGGACAGATACGCAGTATTTT. Protein product: CSASGKFWTDTQYF. The chain has TRBV20-1 and TRBJ2-3; D is perhaps TRBD1 (5 bases). Germline values: CDR1 DFQATT, CDR2 SNEGSKA (reference sequence). The CDR3 has 14 residues. V gave up 5 bases and J gave up 3 bases, with 15 bases separating them.